These T cell receptor beta chains were read from a single sample in a study of cytomegalovirus exposure and HLA in healthy donors. Produced via immunoSEQ multiplex PCR; TCRdb's table is partial and in-frame only. The sample gives approximately 200,000 clones, more than 75% of which show up once; over 1% is in the top ten. Sequencing was done on a sample of PBMCs. These receptors were obtained from a human donor in good health. Both conserved end residues are part of each CDR3. Fields, in order: J gene, clone size, V gene, CDR3 protein. Size values are once, few and many counts, or a class for expanded clones, and some rows have none.

TRBJ2-7 | NA | TRBV7-9 | CASSKRSMATGSGYEQYF
TRBJ2-3 | once | TRBV25-1 | CASSARGSDTQYF
TRBJ2-1 | NA | TRBV4-2 | CASSQDRPGNEQFF
TRBJ2-7 | NA | TRBV11-2 | CASSSGLVPEQYF
TRBJ2-3 | NA | TRBV29-1 | CSVLEGTDTQYF
TRBJ1-5 | NA | TRBV27 | CASSPTGGSQPQHF
TRBJ2-5 | once | TRBV4-1 | CASSQEVRQETQYF
TRBJ2-2 | NA | TRBV12-5 | CASGRWTVNTGELFF
TRBJ1-4 | NA | TRBV30 | CAWSVAGVELFF
TRBJ2-5 | NA | TRBV5-1 | CASSLAGPPKETQYF
TRBJ1-3 | NA | TRBV7-8 | CASSLAGGGNTIYF
NA | NA | TRBV5-4 | CASSGGLALTYEQYF
TRBJ2-7 | NA | TRBV19 | CASSIGESNEQYF
TRBJ2-1 | NA | TRBV2 | CASSGLTDEQFF
TRBJ2-1 | NA | TRBV7-3 | CASSRSGGAGEQFF
TRBJ1-1 | NA | TRBV7-2 | CASSPWGSNTEAFF
TRBJ1-4 | NA | TRBV28 | CASTPGDRLEKLFF
TRBJ2-3 | NA | TRBV5-1 | CASSLGLAGGPVDTQYF
TRBJ2-7 | NA | TRBV12-5 | CASASSGTVRKEQYF
TRBJ2-5 | NA | TRBV7-7 | CASSLGGVKETQYF
TRBJ2-3 | NA | TRBV19 | CASSKAGGNTDTQYF
TRBJ2-7 | NA | TRBV27 | CASSPRASYEQYF
TRBJ2-6 | NA | TRBV18 | CASSPPGGGANVLTF
TRBJ2-7 | NA | TRBV9 | CASSVGVQGYEQYF
TRBJ2-5 | NA | TRBV5-6 | CASSFPGTGTETQYF
TRBJ1-5 | NA | TRBV2 | CASSELGRSNQPQHF
TRBJ2-4 | NA | TRBV27 | CASSLSWASLAKNIQYF
TRBJ2-7 | NA | TRBV12-5 | CASRESSYEQYF
TRBJ2-3 | NA | TRBV12-2 | CASRPACYSGISTDTQYF
TRBJ1-1 | NA | TRBV7-2 | CASSLVSGGNTEAFF
TRBJ1-5 | NA | TRBV27 | CASSSSFGNQPQHF
TRBJ2-5 | NA | TRBV5-4 | CASGEGQETQYF
TRBJ2-1 | NA | TRBV5-1 | CASRDSYNEQFF
TRBJ2-7 | few | TRBV7-2 | CASSLVLGASYEQYF
TRBJ2-1 | NA | TRBV6-5 | CASSNTGGDYNEQFF
TRBJ1-5 | NA | TRBV6-1 | CASSTVDINNQPQHF
TRBJ2-5 | NA | TRBV14 | CASSQGGQGTQYF
TRBJ2-2 | NA | TRBV7-3 | CASSLTPGQGVTGELFF
TRBJ2-3 | NA | TRBV19 | CASSISGLGLTDTQYF
TRBJ2-7 | NA | TRBV5-1 | CASSSGTGGSYEQYF
TRBJ2-7 | NA | TRBV15 | CATSRDLGLDREQYF
TRBJ2-2 | few | TRBV5-1 | CASSWGLGHTGELFF
TRBJ2-7 | NA | TRBV27 | CASRRQGTYEQYF
TRBJ2-3 | NA | TRBV6-5 | CASSYDNTDTQYF
TRBJ1-1 | NA | TRBV19 | CASSWGRATYTEAFF
TRBJ2-2 | NA | TRBV11-2 | CASSLQGGDGELFF
TRBJ2-7 | NA | TRBV7-2 | CASSLAGTSGYEQYF
TRBJ2-7 | NA | TRBV18 | CASSPPYGGTLGEQYF
TRBJ1-3 | NA | TRBV11-2 | CASSLIIGSGETHGNTIYF